This record looks at one TCR beta chain sequence and its context. Its antigen is not identified. The V and J ends lost 5 bases and 4 bases respectively, with 16 bases between them. There are 15 residues in the CDR3. CDR1 and CDR2 (germline): SGHAT, FQNNGV. This record belongs to a study of OX40 agonist ivuxolimab in advanced cancers. About the research overall: As their treatment, patients were administered ivuxolimab, an agonistic anti-OX40 (CD134) antibody. Three patients showed partial responses: one hepatocellular carcinoma and two cutaneous melanoma cases.

The assay was immunoSEQ multiplex PCR, and TCRdb's table has in-frame clones only and misses some. The table records tens of thousands of clones, 70% to 90% of them present only once. Whole-study results and caveats: With doses of 0.1 to 3.0 mg/kg, CD4+ and CD8+ blood T cells had undergone clonal expansion by week 6.

The sample consisted of CD4+ or CD8+ T cells sorted from blood, taken in a trial of the OX40 agonist ivuxolimab. This receptor was identified in an adult with an advanced solid tumor such as melanoma, head and neck, liver or kidney cancer. The V and J genes are TRBV11-2 and TRBJ2-3, with D possibly matching TRBD1 (5 bases). In DNA, the CDR3 is TGTGCCAGCAGCACCGACTCTTGGGGCCCAGATACGCAGTATTTT. It codes for CASSTDSWGPDTQYF.